A single sample is the source of the 12 T cell receptor beta chains below, sequenced in a study of T cell responses to AZD1222 COVID-19 vaccine. Clones were read by immunoSEQ multiplex PCR, and TCRdb kept only the in-frame ones, dropping some. Of around 250,000 clones listed, over 85% are singletons. This specimen consisted of peripheral blood, obtained on day 0 of AZD1222 vaccination. The receptors here all came from an adult in good health.

The chain employs TRBV14 and TRBJ1-1; D might be TRBD1 (5 bases). Germline loops: CDR1 SGHDN, CDR2 FVKESK. Trimming took 5 bases from V and 7 from J, leaving 8 bases between them. The CDR3 runs 11 residues. The CDR3 reads CASSGGGEAFF. The CDR3 coding sequence is TGTGCCAGCAGCGGTGGGGGTGAAGCTTTCTTT.

The sample holds one count of this clone. The J gene is TRBJ1-1, the V gene TRBV7-2; D might be TRBD1 (6 bases). V was trimmed by 5 bases and J by 0 bases, leaving 16 bases between them. This CDR3 contains 16 residues. Germline CDR1 is SGHTA and CDR2 is FQGNSA. The CDR3 region is CASSIPWGGMNTEAFF. CDR3 bases: TGTGCCAGCAGCATCCCCTGGGGGGGCATGAACACTGAAGCTTTCTTT.

Here the CDR3 reads CASSYTPRGTDTQYF. CDR3 DNA: TGTGCCAGTAGCTACACTCCCCGGGGCACAGATACGCAGTATTTT. The V and J genes are TRBV19 and TRBJ2-3; D gene uncertain. With 6 bases removed from V and 1 base from J, the gap between germline ends came to 14 bases. The germline V gene has CDR1 LNHDA and CDR2 SQIVND (reference sequence). CDR3 size: 15 residues.

The chain carries TRBV6-1 and TRBJ2-2; 7 bases match TRBD2. Germline assignment: CDR1 MNHNS and CDR2 SASEGT. This CDR3 has 16 residues. Germline trimming cut 3 bases from V and 1 base from J; bases unmatched to any gene: 5. CDR3 loop: CASSDEGGRNTGELFF. As DNA, the CDR3 is TGTGCCAGCAGTGATGAGGGAGGGAGGAACACCGGGGAGCTGTTTTTT.

This chain links TRBV7-9 with TRBJ2-4, with 7 bases that match TRBD2. The germline V gene encodes CDR1 SEHNR and CDR2 FQNEAQ (reference sequence). The CDR3 has 16 residues. V was clipped by 4 bases and J by 1 base; unmatched bases: 7. Here the CDR3 DNA reads TGTGCCAGCAGCTCCCTGGGAGGGTCGGCCAAAAACATTCAGTACTTC. Encoded protein: CASSSLGGSAKNIQYF.

CDR3 nucleotides: TGCGCCAGCAGCCGGACAGGGGTAGGGGAGACCCAGTACTTC. Protein: CASSRTGVGETQYF. V gene TRBV5-1 combines with J gene TRBJ2-5; 9 bases map to TRBD1. Germline V gene sequence: CDR1 SGHRS, CDR2 YFSETQ. This CDR3 comprises 14 residues. Trimming removed 4 bases from V and 5 bases from J; junction bases left unmatched: 6. The whole variable domain, filled in from reference TRBV5-1 and TRBJ2-5, reads KAGVTQTPRYLIKTRGQQVTLSCSPISGHRSVSWYQQTPGQGLQFLFEYFSETQRNKGNFPGRFSGRQFSNSRSEMNVSTLELGDSALYLCASSRTGVGETQYFGPGTRLLVL.

J is TRBJ2-7 and V is TRBV19; the D gene is possibly TRBD1 (5 bases). The V gene lost 11 bases and the J gene lost 0 bases, with 17 bases spanning the gap. The CDR3 covers 14 residues. From germline, CDR1 is LNHDA and CDR2 SQIVND (reference sequence). DNA of the CDR3: TGTGCCTTCGCATCAGGGTTTAGCTCCTACGAGCAGTACTTC. Translated, it gives CAFASGFSSYEQYF.

The chain couples TRBV6-2 or TRBV6-3 to TRBJ1-1; TRBD1 matches 8 bases. Germline CDR1 reads MNHEY; CDR2 reads SVGEGT. V lost 5 bases, J lost 3 bases, and 11 bases stayed unmatched. This CDR3 comprises 16 residues. The CDR3 loop reads CASSLRTGREDTEAFF. The DNA of the CDR3 is TGTGCCAGCAGTCTAAGGACAGGGAGGGAGGACACTGAAGCTTTCTTT.

V and J are TRBV10-3 and TRBJ2-5; 8 bases match TRBD2. The CDR3 has 14 residues. V was pared by 4 bases and J by 5 bases, with 6 bases of the junction left unmatched. The germline V gene has CDR1 ENHRY and CDR2 SYGVKD. The CDR3 region has the DNA TGTGCCATCAGTGCCCGGGGGGGCCACGAGACCCAGTACTTC. It specifies CAISARGGHETQYF.

Concerning this clone: In the same sample, other DNA sequences code for this CDR3. The chain combines TRBV5-1 with TRBJ1-2, with a weak D call TRBD1 (6 bases). The CDR3 loop spans 13 amino acids. V dropped 0 bases and J dropped 5 bases, with 8 bases sitting between them. CDR1 SGHRS and CDR2 YFSETQ come from the germline V gene. The CDR3 loop is CASSLDREYGYTF. CDR3 in DNA: TGCGCCAGCAGCTTGGACAGGGAATATGGCTACACCTTC.

As DNA, the CDR3 is TGTGCCAGCCAGATTTCCTCTGGAAACACCATATATTTT. Protein: CASQISSGNTIYF. The chain combines TRBV28 with TRBJ1-3; D not resolved. Trimming took 8 bases from V and 0 from J, leaving 8 bases between them. Germline V gives CDR1 MDHEN, CDR2 SYDVKM. The CDR3 has 13 amino acids.

J is TRBJ2-2 and V is TRBV6-5; D is possibly TRBD1 or TRBD2 (5 bases each). Germline CDR1 is MNHEY and CDR2 is SVGAGI. With 7 bases removed from V and 7 bases from J, the gap between germline ends came to 7 bases. The length of the CDR3 is 11 residues. The CDR3 reads CASKGSGELFF. The CDR3 bases are TGTGCCAGCAAGGGGAGCGGGGAGCTGTTTTTT.